This T cell receptor beta chain derives from a study of yellow fever vaccine responses in identical twins. Each CDR3 protein gets one entry after TCRdb re-called the RT-PCR reads with MiXCR. Of 5,500 to 7,000 distinct CDR3 sequences in the sample, approximately 80% were seen once. This clonotype was counted once. Losses at the gene ends were 3 bases for V and 4 bases for J; bases not matched to a gene: 1. The CDR3 has 14 residues. Germline assignment: CDR1 KGHSH and CDR2 LQKENI. This TCR derives from a woman aged 18-29 years who received the yellow fever vaccine. The sample was T cells from blood (PBMCs), unsorted or a sorted subset (not recorded which), taken before or after yellow fever vaccination (not recorded which). The chain combines TRBV18 with TRBJ1-1, with TRBD1 identical over 11 bases. The CDR3 is CASSPGQGVTEAFF. DNA of the CDR3: TGTGCCAGCTCACCGGGACAGGGGGTCACTGAAGCTTTCTTT.